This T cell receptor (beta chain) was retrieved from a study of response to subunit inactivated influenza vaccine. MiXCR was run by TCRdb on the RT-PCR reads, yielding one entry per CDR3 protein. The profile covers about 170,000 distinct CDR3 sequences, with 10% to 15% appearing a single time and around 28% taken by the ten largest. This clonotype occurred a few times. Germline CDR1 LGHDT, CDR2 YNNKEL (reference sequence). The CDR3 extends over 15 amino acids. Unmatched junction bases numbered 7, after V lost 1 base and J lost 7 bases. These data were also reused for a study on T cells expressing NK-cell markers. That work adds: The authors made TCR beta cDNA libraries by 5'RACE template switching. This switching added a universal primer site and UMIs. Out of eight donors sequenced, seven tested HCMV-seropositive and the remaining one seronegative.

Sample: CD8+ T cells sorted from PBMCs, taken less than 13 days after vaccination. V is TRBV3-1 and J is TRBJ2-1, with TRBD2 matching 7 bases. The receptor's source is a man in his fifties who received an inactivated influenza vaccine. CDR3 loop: CASSQGTRIPNEQFF. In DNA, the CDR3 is TGTGCCAGCAGCCAAGGGACTAGGATCCCGAATGAGCAGTTCTTC.